Following are 17 T cell receptor beta chains from one sample sequenced in a study of read filtering for tumor transcriptome and immune sequencing. From roughly 390 ng of RNA, a library with molecular barcoded alpha/delta and beta/gamma adaptors was made. From the reads, TCRdb called clonotypes with MiXCR, one entry per CDR3 protein. The sample has some 50,000 distinct CDR3 sequences, around 21% seen once; the top ten hold 37%. Sequenced: a population of CD138-negative cells sorted from bone marrow. The source is a donor older than 35 with multiple myeloma.

This clonotype is labeled as medium-sized (0.01 to 0.1%). The gene calls are TRBV6-2 or TRBV6-3 and TRBJ2-1; TRBD2 matches 9 bases. The germline V gene encodes CDR1 MNHEY and CDR2 SVGEGT. CDR3 length: 15 amino acids. Losses at the gene ends were 0 bases for V and 4 bases for J; bases not matched to a gene: 1. This CDR3 is CASSYSSGGYNEQFF. In nucleotides, the CDR3 is TGTGCCAGCAGTTACTCGAGCGGGGGGTACAATGAGCAGTTCTTC.

This clonotype was observed at least ten times. This sequence joins TRBV6-5 and TRBJ1-1; TRBD1 matches at 12 bases. This CDR3 contains 18 residues. The junction had 14 bases not matched to a gene; V was cut back by 6 bases and J by 3 bases. Germline V gene lookup returns CDR1 MNHEY and CDR2 SVGAGI. CDR3 in amino acids: CASSRAPGQGAVDTEAFF. As DNA, the CDR3 is TGTGCCAGCAGCCGAGCGCCGGGACAGGGGGCGGTTGACACTGAAGCTTTCTTT.

The gene calls are TRBV5-6 and TRBJ2-2, with D perhaps matching TRBD1 (6 bases). CDR1 and CDR2 (germline): SGHDT, YYEEEE. This CDR3 comprises 15 residues. V was shortened by 2 bases and J by 7 bases, with 15 bases between the two germline ends. The CDR3 is CASSFGPQGIGELFF. Here the CDR3 DNA reads TGTGCCAGCAGCTTCGGACCACAGGGAATCGGGGAGCTGTTTTTT. The entire variable domain, with the rest obtained from reference TRBV5-6 and TRBJ2-2, is as follows: DAGVTQSPTHLIKTRGQQVTLRCSPKSGHDTVSWYQQALGQGPQFIFQYYEEEERQRGNFPDRFSGHQFPNYSSELNVNALLLGDSALYLCASSFGPQGIGELFFGEGSRLTVL.

This clonotype was detected ten times or more. The rearrangement joins TRBV3-1 to TRBJ1-2; 9 bases are shared with TRBD1. Germline loops: CDR1 LGHDT, CDR2 YNNKEL (reference sequence). V lost 4 bases, J lost 4 bases, and 7 bases stayed unmatched. This CDR3 is built from 15 residues. CDR3 nucleotides: TGTGCCAGCAGCCGCGGGACAGGGCCTGTCTATGGCTACACCTTC. Translated: CASSRGTGPVYGYTF.

This chain links TRBV19 with TRBJ1-5; D possibly corresponds to TRBD1 (6 bases). V lost 5 bases to trimming and J lost 5 bases, with 19 bases between them. This CDR3 has 16 residues. From germline, CDR1 is LNHDA and CDR2 SQIVND (reference sequence). In DNA form, the CDR3 reads TGTGCCAGTAGTTCCTTAATTGGGACAAGAGATCAGCCCCAGCATTTT. This translates into CASSSLIGTRDQPQHF.

This chain connects TRBV3-1 to TRBJ2-7, with D possibly called TRBD1 or TRBD2 (5 bases each). V was shortened by 4 bases and J by 0 bases, with 19 bases between the two germline ends. The CDR3 covers 17 residues. The V gene's germline CDR1 is LGHDT and CDR2 YNNKEL (reference sequence). The CDR3 loop is CASSPGQGRRSSYEQYF. Here the CDR3 DNA reads TGTGCCAGCAGCCCTGGACAAGGCCGGAGGAGCTCCTACGAGCAGTACTTC.

This clonotype has at least ten counts. The chain joins TRBV5-1 to TRBJ2-1; 11 bases match TRBD2. The trim removed 6 bases at V and 9 bases at J, leaving 14 bases unmatched. The CDR3 runs 16 residues. The germline V gene has CDR1 SGHRS and CDR2 YFSETQ. CDR3 sequence (DNA): TGCGCCAGCAAAGGGACTAGCGGAGTGCGGGTTACTGAGCAGTTCTTC. Its translation is CASKGTSGVRVTEQFF.

Many counts were recorded for this clonotype. The CDR3 DNA follows: TGCAGCGTTGACCGGGACTCAGGGAACCACGAGCAGTACTTC. The encoded protein is CSVDRDSGNHEQYF. This chain uses TRBV29-1 with TRBJ2-7; D might be TRBD2 (6 bases). Germline V gene sequence: CDR1 SQVTM, CDR2 ANQGSEA. The CDR3 loop spans 14 amino acids. V lost 3 bases and J 5 bases, leaving 17 bases between the germline ends.

Many counts were recorded for this clonotype. The chain links TRBV29-1 to TRBJ1-2; 10 bases fit TRBD1. From germline, CDR1 is SQVTM and CDR2 ANQGSEA. The CDR3 runs to 14 residues. V lost 4 bases, J lost 5 bases, and 7 bases stayed unmatched. Written as DNA, the CDR3 is TGCAGCGTTGCGGGACAGGGGTTTTCTTATGGCTACACCTTC. This codes for CSVAGQGFSYGYTF.

This clonotype was detected ten times or more. The V and J genes are TRBV29-1 and TRBJ2-1, with 9 bases aligning to TRBD2. V dropped 3 bases and J dropped 8; count of bases not matched to a gene: 8. There are 14 residues in the CDR3. Germline CDR1 is SQVTM and CDR2 is ANQGSEA. The CDR3 spells CSVDPSGTIYEQFF. The CDR3, as DNA: TGCAGCGTTGACCCTAGCGGGACGATCTATGAGCAGTTCTTC.

A few counts support this clonotype. A much larger clonotype is one base distant, so this may be a read error. The gene calls are TRBV7-2 and TRBJ2-7; tentatively, D is TRBD1 (6 bases). CDR1 and CDR2 (germline): SGHTA, FQGNSA. V lost 4 bases to trimming and J lost 6 bases, with 10 bases between them. The CDR3 is 12 residues long. CDR3 bases: TGTGCCAGCAGCTCAGGGGTACGCGAGCAGTACTTC. The encoded protein is CASSSGVREQYF.

At least ten counts were recorded for this clonotype. The chain has TRBV19 and TRBJ2-1; the D gene is possibly TRBD2 (5 bases). Per germline, CDR1 LNHDA and CDR2 SQIVND (reference sequence). The CDR3 spans 16 residues. V lost 5 bases to trimming and J lost 0 bases, with 14 bases between them. CDR3 bases: TGTGCCAGTAGTTCCAAAAGCGGAGTCTCCTACAATGAGCAGTTCTTC. Encoded protein: CASSSKSGVSYNEQFF.

This clonotype was detected once. A read error may explain this, as a much larger clone is one base away. This chain joins TRBV20-1 and TRBJ2-7; D is perhaps TRBD1 (6 bases). The CDR3 totals 14 residues. Between the trimmed V and J ends, which lost 5 bases and 5 bases, there was a span of 19 bases. Per the germline V gene, CDR1 is DFQATT and CDR2 is SNEGSKA (reference sequence). CDR3 nucleotides: TGCAGTGCTCCTGAGGCACAGGGCGCCCACGAGCAGTACTTC. Translating gives CSAPEAQGAHEQYF.

This clonotype has at least ten counts. This chain uses TRBV6-2 or TRBV6-3 with TRBJ2-1, with D possibly matching TRBD1 (5 bases). Germline CDR1 reads MNHEY; CDR2 reads SVGEGT. The CDR3 has 17 residues. Trimming removed 5 bases from V and 3 bases from J, with 20 bases in between. The CDR3 here is CASSKTLGPPFYNEQFF. The DNA for the CDR3 is TGTGCCAGCAGTAAGACGTTGGGGCCTCCCTTCTACAATGAGCAGTTCTTC.

In this sample, this clonotype turned up many times. This chain connects TRBV2 to TRBJ2-1; D ambiguous. The V and J ends lost 5 bases and 7 bases respectively, with 9 bases between them. Germline-derived CDR1 and CDR2 are SNHLY and FYNNEI. This CDR3 region has 12 residues. The CDR3 DNA follows: TGTGCCAGCAGTTTTAACGGGAATGAGCAGTTCTTC. It yields the protein CASSFNGNEQFF.

As for this clonotype: A much larger clone lies one base from this, so it may be a read error. The V gene is TRBV29-1, the J gene TRBJ2-5; perhaps TRBD2 as D (5 bases). Looked up from germline, CDR1 is SQVTM and CDR2 is ANQGSEA. The CDR3 is 12 amino acids. This CDR3 is CSVAGNQESQYF. The CDR3 nucleotides are TGCAGCGTTGCGGGAAACCAAGAGTCCCAGTACTTC.

There are many counts of this clonotype. This CDR3 reads CSVRSGGPGNEQFF. The CDR3 DNA is TGCAGCGTACGATCGGGAGGGCCAGGGAATGAGCAGTTCTTC. The chain employs TRBV29-1 and TRBJ2-1, with 8 bases fitting TRBD2. CDR1 and CDR2 (germline): SQVTM, ANQGSEA. The V gene end was trimmed by 6 bases and the J gene end by 7 bases; junction bases not matched to a gene: 11. The CDR3 sequence is 14 residues long.